This T cell receptor (beta chain) was recorded in a study of blood T cell repertoires in COVID-19. Study information: Acute-phase and convalescent COVID-19 samples originated in the United States, Italy and Spain.

Sequencing was performed with immunoSEQ multiplex PCR; in TCRdb, only in-frame clones are kept and a portion is missing. The sample has about 300,000 clones, approximately 84% seen once. Germline loops: CDR1 LNHDA, CDR2 SQIVND (reference sequence). The V gene end was trimmed by 5 bases and the J gene end by 3 bases; junction bases not matched to a gene: 5. This CDR3 spans 14 amino acids. The chain links TRBV19 to TRBJ2-7; 9 positions agree with TRBD2. The source of this sequence is a human donor with COVID-19, enrolled during active disease. The donor label of this sample is uncertain. Input material: peripheral blood. The chain's CDR3 is CASSQSGRIYEQYF. The CDR3 coding sequence is TGTGCCAGTAGTCAGAGCGGGAGGATCTACGAGCAGTACTTC.